This is a list of T cell receptor beta chains from one sample in a study of OX40 agonist ivuxolimab in advanced cancers. TCRdb's copy holds only in-frame clones and misses some; the assay was immunoSEQ multiplex PCR. The sample yields 60,000 to 100,000 clones, 92% seen once. The material sequenced was CD4+ or CD8+ T cells sorted from blood, taken in a trial of the OX40 agonist ivuxolimab. Receptor source: an adult with an advanced solid tumor such as melanoma, head and neck, liver or kidney cancer. Both conserved end residues are part of each CDR3. A D gene is named only where the DNA matches it firmly. Some rows have no size entry. The others give once, few or many, or a class for an expanded clone.

v_gene,abundance,len,d_gene,j_gene,CDR3nt,CDR3aa
TRBV11-2,NA,14,TRBD1,TRBJ2-5,TGTGCCAGCAGCGTGGACAGGGTGCGGGAGACCCAGTACTTC,CASSVDRVRETQYF
TRBV4-3,NA,15,NA,TRBJ2-3,TGCGCCAGCAGCCAAGACCCCAGGGGCACAGATACGCAGTATTTT,CASSQDPRGTDTQYF
TRBV15,NA,14,NA,TRBJ1-1,TGTGCCACCACCGTGACGATGGGAAACACTGAAGCTTTCTTT,CATTVTMGNTEAFF
TRBV5-1,NA,15,TRBD2,TRBJ2-2,TGCGCCAGCAGAGCCGGGACTACAAACACCGGGGAGCTGTTTTTT,CASRAGTTNTGELFF
TRBV15,once,13,NA,TRBJ2-7,TGTGCCACCAGCAGAGATTTTGAGGAGGAGCAGTACTTC,CATSRDFEEEQYF
TRBV5-8,NA,14,TRBD1,TRBJ1-4,TGTGCCAGCCGTCCAGGACAGGGTGGTGAAAAACTGTTTTTT,CASRPGQGGEKLFF
TRBV5-1,once,16,NA,TRBJ2-3,TGCGCCAGCAGCTTGGTCCTAGCAGGAGATCCAGATACGCAGTATTTT,CASSLVLAGDPDTQYF
TRBV7-9,NA,14,NA,TRBJ2-1,TGTGCCAGCAGCTTAGGCCAGGGGAACAATGAGCAGTTCTTC,CASSLGQGNNEQFF
TRBV4-3,NA,14,NA,TRBJ1-2,TGCGCCAGCAGCCAAGATGGGGACCTATATGGCTACACCTTC,CASSQDGDLYGYTF
TRBV5-4,NA,12,NA,TRBJ1-5,TGTGCCAGCAGCAGAGACAGGCAGCCCCAGCATTTT,CASSRDRQPQHF
TRBV4-3,NA,15,NA,TRBJ2-2,TGCGCCAGCAGCGTCTACCTCCCGAACACCGGGGAGCTGTTTTTT,CASSVYLPNTGELFF
TRBV4-1,NA,16,TRBD2,TRBJ2-3,TGCGCCAGCAGCCCGCTAGCGGTAGGATTCAGAGATACGCAGTATTTT,CASSPLAVGFRDTQYF
TRBV5-6,NA,16,TRBD1,TRBJ2-4,TGTGCCAGCAGCTTGCCCGACAGGGATGCCAAAAACATTCAGTACTTC,CASSLPDRDAKNIQYF
TRBV4-1,NA,14,NA,TRBJ2-1,TGCGCCAGCAGCCAAGATGGCCCGCCAGTAGAGCAGTTCTTC,CASSQDGPPVEQFF
TRBV28,once,16,TRBD1,TRBJ2-2,TGTGCCAGCAGTGATCGCAGGGGGCTACTCACCGGGGAGCTGTTTTTT,CASSDRRGLLTGELFF
TRBV6-5,NA,15,NA,TRBJ1-2,TGTGCCAGCAGTTACGCCTTCGGAGAATCCGCTGGCTACACCTTC,CASSYAFGESAGYTF
TRBV5-5,once,15,NA,TRBJ1-2,TGTGCCAGCAGCTCCGAGCCTCACAGTACCTATGGCTACACCTTC,CASSSEPHSTYGYTF
TRBV29-1,NA,14,NA,TRBJ1-1,TGCAGCGTTGAATACCCGTTCATGAACACTGAAGCTTTCTTT,CSVEYPFMNTEAFF
TRBV2,NA,12,TRBD1,TRBJ2-5,TGTGCCAGCGGACAGGGACCAGAGACCCAGTACTTC,CASGQGPETQYF
TRBV11-3,NA,14,TRBD2,TRBJ2-7,TGTGCCAGCAGTCTCAGCGGGAGGAGCGACGAGCAGTACTTC,CASSLSGRSDEQYF
TRBV7-3,NA,15,TRBD1,TRBJ1-1,TGTGCCAGCAGCCCATCGACAGGGTCGGACACTGAAGCTTTCTTT,CASSPSTGSDTEAFF
TRBV15,NA,15,NA,TRBJ1-5,TGTGCCACCAGCAGAACGGGCTTTAGCAATCAGCCCCAGCATTTT,CATSRTGFSNQPQHF
TRBV7-9,NA,15,TRBD2,TRBJ2-1,TGTGCCAGCAGCTTAGTTAGCGGGAGGGTTGGTGAGCAGTTCTTC,CASSLVSGRVGEQFF
TRBV19,NA,15,NA,TRBJ2-4,TGTGCCAGTAGTATGAATGGGATAGCCAAAAACATTCAGTACTTC,CASSMNGIAKNIQYF
TRBV5-8,once,14,TRBD1,TRBJ1-3,TGTGCCAGCAGTCGACAGGGAACTGGAAACACCATATATTTT,CASSRQGTGNTIYF
TRBV7-2,NA,15,NA,TRBJ2-7,TGTGCCAGCAGCTTAGATGAGGGGTTCGTCTACGAGCAGTACTTC,CASSLDEGFVYEQYF
TRBV7-2,NA,15,TRBD2,TRBJ2-7,TGTGCCAGCAGCCCAGACCTTAGCGGGTCCTACGAGCAGTACTTC,CASSPDLSGSYEQYF
TRBV7-9,few,14,TRBD1,TRBJ1-2,TGTGCCAGCAGCCGGACAGGGGTGAACTATGGCTACACCTTC,CASSRTGVNYGYTF
TRBV9,NA,15,NA,TRBJ1-1,TGTGCCAGCAGCGTAGCTACACAAGATAACACTGAAGCTTTCTTT,CASSVATQDNTEAFF
TRBV19,once,14,NA,TRBJ1-5,TGTGCCAGTAGTATTGGACCTAGCAATCAGCCCCAGCATTTT,CASSIGPSNQPQHF
TRBV6-6,NA,15,TRBD2,TRBJ2-1,TGTGCCAGCAGTTACGGGACTAGCGGACACAATGAGCAGTTCTTC,CASSYGTSGHNEQFF
TRBV10-3,NA,18,TRBD1,TRBJ1-1,TGTGCCATCAGTGAGACCCATCCGGGACAGGGGTCGAACACTGAAGCTTTCTTT,CAISETHPGQGSNTEAFF